These T cell receptor beta chains were read from a single sample in a study of shared clonotypes between healthy human individuals. Generated by immunoSEQ multiplex PCR, the TCRdb table keeps only in-frame clones and is missing some. The table includes hundreds of thousands of clones, more than 70% detected once. Specimen: memory CD4+ T cells sorted from blood. The receptors originated from a woman aged 25-40 years in good health. CDR3s include the opening cysteine and the closing phenylalanine or tryptophan. The D gene is left open where the match is weak. Size values are once, few and many counts, or a class for expanded clones, and some rows have none.

size | J | D | V | DNA | CDR3
- | TRBJ2-1 | - | TRBV6-1 | TGTGCCAGCAGTGAAGTAACCTCCGGCAGGAATGAGCAGTTCTTC | CASSEVTSGRNEQFF
- | TRBJ1-2 | TRBD1 | TRBV5-6 | TGTGCCAGCAGCTTGATAGGGGACAGCCAACCTAACTATGGCTACACCTTC | CASSLIGDSQPNYGYTF
- | TRBJ1-5 | - | TRBV10-3 | TGTGCCATCAGTGACAAGGGGTATAGCAATCAGCCCCAGCATTTT | CAISDKGYSNQPQHF
- | TRBJ1-5 | - | TRBV11-3 | TGTGCCAGCAGCTTCAGTCTGGCGGGGATCAATCAGCCCCAGCATTTT | CASSFSLAGINQPQHF
- | TRBJ1-3 | - | TRBV5-4 | TGTGCCAGCAGCTTACGGGATGGTGGAAACACCATATATTTT | CASSLRDGGNTIYF
many | TRBJ1-2 | - | TRBV2 | TGTGCCAGCGGGGAGCGGTCCAACTATGGCTACACCTTC | CASGERSNYGYTF
many | TRBJ1-2 | - | TRBV15 | TGTGCCACCAGCAGACCACAACTTTTTGGCTACACCTTC | CATSRPQLFGYTF
- | TRBJ1-4 | TRBD1 | TRBV5-6 | TGTGCCAGTCGACTTTACAGGGGCCGTGCTGAAAAACTGTTTTTT | CASRLYRGRAEKLFF
- | TRBJ2-5 | TRBD1 | TRBV19 | TGTGCCAGTAGTCAGACAGGGGGCGGAGAGACCCAGTACTTC | CASSQTGGGETQYF
- | TRBJ1-2 | - | TRBV29-1 | TGCAGCGTTGGGGGCGAAAACTATGGCTACACCTTC | CSVGGENYGYTF
- | TRBJ2-5 | - | TRBV18 | TGTGCCAGCTCACCCGAGGAGACCCAGTACTTC | CASSPEETQYF
- | TRBJ2-7 | - | TRBV6-5 | TGTGCCAGCAGTTATGTTCGCGACGCGAACGAGCAGTACTTC | CASSYVRDANEQYF
- | TRBJ2-7 | - | TRBV2 | TGTGCCAGCAGCCTCGTGGAGGAGCAGTACTTC | CASSLVEEQYF
- | TRBJ2-5 | - | TRBV7-5 | TGTGCCAGCAGCTTGAGGACTAGCGGGCATGGCGGGACCCAGTACTTC | CASSLRTSGHGGTQYF
once | TRBJ2-6 | - | TRBV15 | TGTGCCACCAGCAGAGGTCAGGGCTCTGGGGCCAACGTCCTGACTTTC | CATSRGQGSGANVLTF
- | TRBJ2-1 | - | TRBV2 | TGTGCCAGCAGCGTCCGGACGACCAACAATGAGCAGTTCTTC | CASSVRTTNNEQFF
- | TRBJ2-3 | - | TRBV10-3 | TGTGCCATCAGGGATAGCGGCTCTAGCACAGATACGCAGTATTTT | CAIRDSGSSTDTQYF
- | TRBJ2-7 | TRBD1 | TRBV9 | TGTGCCAGCAGCCCTCAATGGGGACAGACGTCCTCCTACGAGCAGTACTTC | CASSPQWGQTSSYEQYF
- | TRBJ2-1 | TRBD2 | TRBV7-2 | TGTGCCAGCAGCTCCGGCGTACTAGCGAGCTACAATGAGCAGTTCTTC | CASSSGVLASYNEQFF
few | TRBJ2-7 | TRBD1 | TRBV27 | TGTGCCAGCAGTTTCGGACAGGGCCCCTACGAGCAGTACTTC | CASSFGQGPYEQYF
- | TRBJ2-3 | - | TRBV28 | TGTGCCAGCCTGGGAAAGAACACAGATACGCAGTATTTT | CASLGKNTDTQYF
once | TRBJ2-2 | TRBD1 | TRBV29-1 | TGCAGCGTTGGACAGGGTACGAACACCGGGGAGCTGTTTTTT | CSVGQGTNTGELFF
- | TRBJ2-2 | - | TRBV27 | TGTGCCAGCACTCCATGGGCTGCCGCGGGCACCGGGGAGCTGTTTTTT | CASTPWAAAGTGELFF
- | TRBJ2-3 | - | TRBV7-2 | TGTGCCAGCAGCCCGCGAAGCCGGGAGATTAGCACAGATACGCAGTATTTT | CASSPRSREISTDTQYF
- | TRBJ1-2 | - | TRBV13 | TGTGCCGCAGGGGAGGGGTGGGCCTATGGCTACACCTTC | CAAGEGWAYGYTF
- | TRBJ2-1 | TRBD2 | TRBV27 | TGTGCCAGCAGATTTGTTAGCGGGGTTTACAATGAGCAGTTCTTC | CASRFVSGVYNEQFF
- | TRBJ2-7 | - | TRBV19 | TGTGCCAGTAAGGGCGGGAACTTTTACGAGCAGTACTTC | CASKGGNFYEQYF
- | TRBJ2-7 | - | TRBV4-1 | TGCGCCAGCAGCCAAGATCCTCGTCGGAGCTCCTACGAGCAGTACTTC | CASSQDPRRSSYEQYF
many | TRBJ2-7 | TRBD1 | TRBV18 | TGTGCCAGCTCACGTCAAGGACAGGGCTACGAGCAGTACTTC | CASSRQGQGYEQYF
- | TRBJ2-7 | - | TRBV28 | TGTGCCAGCAGTTTGAGGGGAGACGAGCAGTACTTC | CASSLRGDEQYF
- | TRBJ2-7 | - | TRBV25-1 | TGTGCCAGCAGTATCCAGACAGGGAGGTGGCACGAGCAGTACTTC | CASSIQTGRWHEQYF
few | TRBJ2-6 | - | TRBV6-5 | TGTGCCAGCAATAGGGACCCTGGGGCCAACGTCCTGACTTTC | CASNRDPGANVLTF
- | TRBJ1-5 | - | TRBV25-1 | TGTGCCAGCAGTGATGAAAATCAGCCCCAGCATTTT | CASSDENQPQHF
- | TRBJ2-1 | TRBD1 | TRBV2 | TGTGCCAGCAGTCGTGAGCAGGGGGCCTACAATGAGCAGTTCTTC | CASSREQGAYNEQFF
- | TRBJ1-5 | TRBD1 | TRBV18 | TGTGCCAGCTCACCGGGACAGGGGCTCAATCAGCCCCAGCATTTT | CASSPGQGLNQPQHF
- | TRBJ1-1 | - | TRBV5-1 | TGCGCCAGCAGCCCTAAAGTAGACGGGGGTTCTGAAGCTTTCTTT | CASSPKVDGGSEAFF
- | TRBJ1-5 | - | TRBV19 | TGTGCCAGTAGTGTGTATATCGACGACGCGCAGCCCCAGCATTTT | CASSVYIDDAQPQHF
- | TRBJ2-7 | - | TRBV5-4 | TGTGCCAGCAGCTCGCGGGCGGGTTCTTACGAGCAGTACTTC | CASSSRAGSYEQYF
- | TRBJ1-2 | - | TRBV14 | TGTGCCAGCAGCCCCCGCGACTATAATGGCTACACCTTC | CASSPRDYNGYTF
- | TRBJ2-1 | - | TRBV18 | TGTGCCAGCTCACCACCGGGAGTCTCCTACAATGAGCAGTTCTTC | CASSPPGVSYNEQFF
- | TRBJ2-3 | - | TRBV9 | TGTGCCAGCAGCCCGTACCCAGGAGAGGGCACGCAGTATTTT | CASSPYPGEGTQYF
- | TRBJ2-7 | TRBD2 | TRBV7-3 | TGTGCCAGCAGCTTAAAAGGACCGGGGGGTAGCGGTGCCTACGAGCAGTACTTC | CASSLKGPGGSGAYEQYF
- | TRBJ2-7 | TRBD2 | TRBV5-1 | TGCGCCAGCAGCGGAGGACTAGCGGGATTGAACCACGAGCAGTACTTC | CASSGGLAGLNHEQYF
once | TRBJ2-7 | - | TRBV5-1 | TGCGCCAGCAGCTTGGGCCGTGCCTACGAGCAGTACTTC | CASSLGRAYEQYF
- | TRBJ2-5 | - | TRBV28 | TGTGCCAGCAGTTTAGAGAGGTGGGGATCTTCAGGGGAGCAGTACTTC | CASSLERWGSSGEQYF
- | TRBJ1-5 | TRBD1 | TRBV2 | TGTGCCAGCAGACGATCCGACAGGGGACTCAATCAGCCCCAGCATTTT | CASRRSDRGLNQPQHF
- | TRBJ2-7 | - | TRBV4-1 | TGCGCCAGCAGCCTCCTCCTAGGGAGCTGGGGGGAGCAGTACTTC | CASSLLLGSWGEQYF